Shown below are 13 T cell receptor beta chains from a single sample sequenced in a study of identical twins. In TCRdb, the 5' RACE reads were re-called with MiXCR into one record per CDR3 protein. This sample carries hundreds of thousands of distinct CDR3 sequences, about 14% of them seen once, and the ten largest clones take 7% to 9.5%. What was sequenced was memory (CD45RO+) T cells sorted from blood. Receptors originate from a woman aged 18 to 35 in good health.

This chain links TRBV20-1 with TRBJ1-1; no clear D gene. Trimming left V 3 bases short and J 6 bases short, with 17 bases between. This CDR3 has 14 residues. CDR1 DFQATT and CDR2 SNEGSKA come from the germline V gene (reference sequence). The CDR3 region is CSARKRAGRAEAFF. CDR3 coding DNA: TGCAGTGCTAGGAAACGAGCAGGTCGTGCTGAAGCTTTCTTT.

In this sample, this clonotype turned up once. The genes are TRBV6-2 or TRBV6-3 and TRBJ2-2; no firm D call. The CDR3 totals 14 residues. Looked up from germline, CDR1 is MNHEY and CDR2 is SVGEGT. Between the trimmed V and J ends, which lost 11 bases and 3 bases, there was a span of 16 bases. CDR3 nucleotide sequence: TGTGCCCACGCGGCAGGCCCCTACACCGGGGAGCTGTTTTTT. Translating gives CAHAAGPYTGELFF.

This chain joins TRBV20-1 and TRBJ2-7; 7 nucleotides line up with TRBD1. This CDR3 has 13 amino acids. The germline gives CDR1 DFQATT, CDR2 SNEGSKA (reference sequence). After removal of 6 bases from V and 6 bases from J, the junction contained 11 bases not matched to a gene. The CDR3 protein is CSAQTGTEREQYF. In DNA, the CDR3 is TGCAGTGCCCAAACCGGGACAGAACGCGAGCAGTACTTC.

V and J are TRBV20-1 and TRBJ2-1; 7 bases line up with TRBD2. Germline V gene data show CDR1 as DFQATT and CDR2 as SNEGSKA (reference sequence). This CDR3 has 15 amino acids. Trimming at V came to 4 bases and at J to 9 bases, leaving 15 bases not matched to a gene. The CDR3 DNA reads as TGCAGTGCTAACCCTAGCGGAGTGGGGCGTAGTGAGCAGTTCTTC. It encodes CSANPSGVGRSEQFF.

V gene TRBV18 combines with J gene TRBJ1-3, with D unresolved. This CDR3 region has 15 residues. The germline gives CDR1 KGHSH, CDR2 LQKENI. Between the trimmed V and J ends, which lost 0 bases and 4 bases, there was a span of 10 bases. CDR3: CASSPPSGYGNTIYF. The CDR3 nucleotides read TGTGCCAGCTCACCACCGTCGGGGTACGGAAACACCATATATTTT. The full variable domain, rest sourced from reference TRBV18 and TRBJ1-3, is NAGVMQNPRHLVRRRGQEARLRCSPMKGHSHVYWYRQLPEEGLKFMVYLQKENIIDESGMPKERFSAEFPKEGPSILRIQQVVRGDSAAYFCASSPPSGYGNTIYFGEGSWLTVV.

This CDR3 is CSAREAGMETQYF. The CDR3 DNA sequence: TGCAGTGCTAGAGAGGCAGGGATGGAGACCCAGTACTTC. This chain joins TRBV20-1 and TRBJ2-5; D may be TRBD1 (5 bases). Trimming pared 0 bases from V and 5 bases from J, leaving 10 bases between. Germline V gene lookup returns CDR1 DFQATT and CDR2 SNEGSKA (reference sequence). This CDR3 spans 13 amino acids.

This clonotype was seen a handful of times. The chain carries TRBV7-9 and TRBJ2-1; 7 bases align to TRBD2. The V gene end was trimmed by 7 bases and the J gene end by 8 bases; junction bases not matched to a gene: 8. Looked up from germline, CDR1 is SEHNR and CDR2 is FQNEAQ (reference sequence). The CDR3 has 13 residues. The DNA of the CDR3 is TGTGCCAGCAACCGGGGGGTTCTCGATGAGCAGTTCTTC. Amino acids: CASNRGVLDEQFF. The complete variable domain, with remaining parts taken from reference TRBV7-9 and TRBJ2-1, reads DTGVSQNPRHKITKRGQNVTFRCDPISEHNRLYWYRQTLGQGPEFLTYFQNEAQLEKSRLLSDRFSAERPKGSFSTLEIQRTEQGDSAMYLCASNRGVLDEQFFGPGTRLTVL.

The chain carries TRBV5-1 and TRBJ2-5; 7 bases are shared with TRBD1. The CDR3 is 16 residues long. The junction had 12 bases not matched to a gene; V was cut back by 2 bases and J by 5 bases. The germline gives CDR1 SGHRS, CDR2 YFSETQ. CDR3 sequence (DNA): TGCGCCAGCAGCTTCGGGGTGACAGGGAGTAGGGAGACCCAGTACTTC. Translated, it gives CASSFGVTGSRETQYF.

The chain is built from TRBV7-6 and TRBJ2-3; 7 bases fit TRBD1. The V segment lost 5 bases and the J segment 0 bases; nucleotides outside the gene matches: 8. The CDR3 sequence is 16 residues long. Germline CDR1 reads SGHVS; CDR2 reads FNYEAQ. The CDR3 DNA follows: TGTGCCAGCAGCCCAGGCCCGGGACAGAGCACAGATACGCAGTATTTT. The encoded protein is CASSPGPGQSTDTQYF.

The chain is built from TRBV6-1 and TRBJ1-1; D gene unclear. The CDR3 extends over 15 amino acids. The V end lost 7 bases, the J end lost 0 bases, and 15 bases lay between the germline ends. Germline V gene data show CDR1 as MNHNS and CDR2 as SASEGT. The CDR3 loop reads CASIGREAVNTEAFF. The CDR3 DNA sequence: TGTGCCAGCATAGGGCGCGAGGCTGTGAACACTGAAGCTTTCTTT.

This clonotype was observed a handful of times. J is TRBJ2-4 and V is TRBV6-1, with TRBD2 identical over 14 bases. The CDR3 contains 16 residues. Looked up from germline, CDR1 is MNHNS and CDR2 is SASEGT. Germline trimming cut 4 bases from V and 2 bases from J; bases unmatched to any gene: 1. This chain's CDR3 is CASSGTSGGTKNIQYF. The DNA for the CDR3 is TGTGCCAGCAGTGGGACTAGCGGGGGGACCAAAAACATTCAGTACTTC.

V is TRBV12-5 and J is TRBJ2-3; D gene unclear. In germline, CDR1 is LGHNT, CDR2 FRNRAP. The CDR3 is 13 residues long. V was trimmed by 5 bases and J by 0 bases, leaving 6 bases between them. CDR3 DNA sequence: TGTGCTAGTGGTATAGTGAGCACAGATACGCAGTATTTT. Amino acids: CASGIVSTDTQYF.

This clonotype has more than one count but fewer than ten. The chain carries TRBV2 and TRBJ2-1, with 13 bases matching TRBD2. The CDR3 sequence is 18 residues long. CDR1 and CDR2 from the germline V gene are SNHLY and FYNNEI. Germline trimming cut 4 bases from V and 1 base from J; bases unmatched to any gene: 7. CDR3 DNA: TGTGCCAGCAGTGGGACTAGCGGGAGTATCAGTTCCTACAATGAGCAGTTCTTC. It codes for CASSGTSGSISSYNEQFF.